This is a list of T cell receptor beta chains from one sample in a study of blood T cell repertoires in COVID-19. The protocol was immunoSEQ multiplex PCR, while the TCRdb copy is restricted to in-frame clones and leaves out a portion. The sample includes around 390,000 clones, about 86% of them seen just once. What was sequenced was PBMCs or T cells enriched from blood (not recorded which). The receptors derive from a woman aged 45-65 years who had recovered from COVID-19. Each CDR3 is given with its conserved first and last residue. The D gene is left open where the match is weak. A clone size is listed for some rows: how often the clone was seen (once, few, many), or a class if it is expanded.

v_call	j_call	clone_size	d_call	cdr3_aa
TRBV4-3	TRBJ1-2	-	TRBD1	CASSGQGDYGYTF
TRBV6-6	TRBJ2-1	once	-	CASSLNPDGGLNNNEQFF
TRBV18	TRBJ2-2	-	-	CASSPGFGLTNTGELFF
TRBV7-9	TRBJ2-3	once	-	CASSLMAGPRFF
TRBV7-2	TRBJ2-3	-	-	CASRKRQAPGTDTQYF
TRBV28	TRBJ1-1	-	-	CASSPLTGNTEAFF
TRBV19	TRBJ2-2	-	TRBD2	CASSTLKRRTSGGKNTGELFF
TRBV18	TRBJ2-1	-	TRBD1	CASSLLQGERVDEQFF
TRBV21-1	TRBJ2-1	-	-	CASSIGTPYTGKFF
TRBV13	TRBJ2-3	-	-	CASSLGLATSTDTQYF
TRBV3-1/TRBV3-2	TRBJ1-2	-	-	CASSPLEAHGYTF
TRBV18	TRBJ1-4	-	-	CASSRGDPLIKLFF
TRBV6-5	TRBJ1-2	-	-	CASSPFTGPNYGYTF
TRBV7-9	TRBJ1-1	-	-	CASSSEATEAFF
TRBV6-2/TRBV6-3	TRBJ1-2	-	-	CASSPGWGPGQDGYTF
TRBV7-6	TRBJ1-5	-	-	CASSLMQGNSNQPQHF
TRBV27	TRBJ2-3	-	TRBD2	CASSPTSGGVADTQYF
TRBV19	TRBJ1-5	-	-	CATLGGNQPQHF
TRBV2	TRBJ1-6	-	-	CARGPGGAGYNSPLHF
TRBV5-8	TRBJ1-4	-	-	CASSLLREKLFF
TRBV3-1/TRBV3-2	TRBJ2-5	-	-	CASSQPEETQYF
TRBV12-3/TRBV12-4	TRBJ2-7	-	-	CASSSRYEQYF
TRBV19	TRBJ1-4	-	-	CASSPTPLEAGAEKLFF
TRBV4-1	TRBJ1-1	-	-	CASSQDPNLNTEAFF
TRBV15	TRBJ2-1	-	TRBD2	CATSLGTSIYNEQFF
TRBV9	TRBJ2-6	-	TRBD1	CASSVGAEGQGLGSGANVLTF
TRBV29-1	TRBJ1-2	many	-	CSVRWSGQANYGYTF
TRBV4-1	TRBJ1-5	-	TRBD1	CASSPLLTGGRGNQPQHF
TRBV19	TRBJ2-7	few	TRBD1	CASSIAQGSPYEQYF
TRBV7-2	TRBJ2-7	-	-	CASSLAFKLGEQYF
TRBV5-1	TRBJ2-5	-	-	CASSPPGETQYF
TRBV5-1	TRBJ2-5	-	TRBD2	CASSEPSGGRQETQYF
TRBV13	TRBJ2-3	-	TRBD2	CASSSQRGPRVDTQYF
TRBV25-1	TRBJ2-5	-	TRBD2	CASSELAGGKIKTQYF
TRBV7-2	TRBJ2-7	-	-	CASSLLTGSYEQYF
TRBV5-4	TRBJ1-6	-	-	CASSLDRRGGPLHF
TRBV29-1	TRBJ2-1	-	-	CSVSRVEDPEAFF
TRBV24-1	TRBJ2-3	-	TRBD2	CATSESGTSFADTQYF
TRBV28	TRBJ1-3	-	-	CASRDSSGNTIYF
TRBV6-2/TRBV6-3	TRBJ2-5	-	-	CASSYRGRSEETQYF
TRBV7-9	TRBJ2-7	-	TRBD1	CASSHRTGNYEQYF
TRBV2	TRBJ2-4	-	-	CASSALRLSGVKNIQYF
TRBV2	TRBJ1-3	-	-	CASTPWGGRQDTIYF
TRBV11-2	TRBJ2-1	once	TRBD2	CASSLDGGGSSYNEQFF
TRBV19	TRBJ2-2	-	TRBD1	CASSKGTANTGELFF
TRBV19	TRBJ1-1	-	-	CASSILGGGSFEAFF
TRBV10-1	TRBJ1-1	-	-	CASKNRRRIMNTEAFF
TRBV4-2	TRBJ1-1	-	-	CASSGEMNTEAFF
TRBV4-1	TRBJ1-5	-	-	CASSLGPRGRSNQPQHF
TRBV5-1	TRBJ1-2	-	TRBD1	CASSLSDRVNYGYTF